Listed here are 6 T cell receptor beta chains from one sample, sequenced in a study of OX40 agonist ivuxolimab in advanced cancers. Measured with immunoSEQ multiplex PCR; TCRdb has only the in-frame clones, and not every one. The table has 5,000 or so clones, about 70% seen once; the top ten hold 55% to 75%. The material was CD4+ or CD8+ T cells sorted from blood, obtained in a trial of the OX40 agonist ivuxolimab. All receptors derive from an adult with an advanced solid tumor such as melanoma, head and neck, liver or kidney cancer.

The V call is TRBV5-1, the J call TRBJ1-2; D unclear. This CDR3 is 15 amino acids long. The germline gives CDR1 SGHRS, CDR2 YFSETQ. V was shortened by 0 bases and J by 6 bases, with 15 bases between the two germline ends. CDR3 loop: CASSLVEAGRDGYTF. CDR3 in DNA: TGCGCCAGCAGCTTGGTTGAGGCGGGCCGGGATGGCTACACCTTC.

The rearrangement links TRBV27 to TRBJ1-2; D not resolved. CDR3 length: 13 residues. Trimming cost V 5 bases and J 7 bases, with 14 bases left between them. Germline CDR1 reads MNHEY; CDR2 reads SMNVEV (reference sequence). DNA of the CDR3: TGTGCCAGCAGTGCTCCGGCAGAGGGTGGCTACACCTTC. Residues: CASSAPAEGGYTF.

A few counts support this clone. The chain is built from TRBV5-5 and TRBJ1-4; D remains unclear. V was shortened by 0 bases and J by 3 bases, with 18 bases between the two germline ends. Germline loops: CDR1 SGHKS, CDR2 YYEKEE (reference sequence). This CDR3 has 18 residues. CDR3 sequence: CASSLAPRSRSANEKLFF. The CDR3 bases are TGTGCCAGCAGCTTGGCCCCACGCAGCCGGAGCGCTAATGAAAAACTGTTTTTT.

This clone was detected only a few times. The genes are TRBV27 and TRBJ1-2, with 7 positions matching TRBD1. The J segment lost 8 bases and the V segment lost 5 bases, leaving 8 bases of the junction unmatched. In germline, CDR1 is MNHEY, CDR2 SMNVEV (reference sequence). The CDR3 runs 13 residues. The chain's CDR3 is CASSTGTVTGYTF. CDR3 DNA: TGTGCCAGCAGTACCGGGACAGTCACGGGCTACACCTTC.

CDR3 bases: TGTGCCAGCAGGACTCTCGGGACAGGGGGACCCTACGAGCAGTACTTC. This translates into CASRTLGTGGPYEQYF. This chain links TRBV27 with TRBJ2-7, with TRBD1 matching 11 bases. V lost 6 bases and J lost 2; bases outside the gene matches: 9. Per the germline V gene, CDR1 is MNHEY and CDR2 is SMNVEV (reference sequence). The CDR3 sequence is 16 residues long.

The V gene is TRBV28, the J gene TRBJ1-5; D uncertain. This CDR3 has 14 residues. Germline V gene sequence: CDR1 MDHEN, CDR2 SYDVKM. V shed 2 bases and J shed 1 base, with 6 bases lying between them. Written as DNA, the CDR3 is TGTGCCAGCAGTTTAGCTTGGAGCAATCAGCCCCAGCATTTT. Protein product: CASSLAWSNQPQHF.